This is a list of T cell receptor beta chains from one sample in a study of cytotoxic CD8 clonotypes in ibrutinib-treated CLL. Clones were sequenced by immunoSEQ multiplex PCR, and TCRdb holds only the in-frame ones, with some missing. The table has some 350,000 clones, 67% seen once. The sample was PBMCs, taken after 36 months of ibrutinib treatment. All receptors derive from a human donor with chronic lymphocytic leukemia. Each CDR3 is given with its conserved first and last residue. Fields, in order: V gene, CDR3 protein.

>TRBV7-3
CASSPFDFTGEGTQPQHF
>TRBV11-2
CASSLGSPLHF
>TRBV7-6
CASSLSLSTGSEGEQYF
>TRBV6-5
CASSYRSNGQPQHF
>TRBV5-1
CASSPGPHLNTEAFF
>TRBV6-5
CASSDRAGELFF
>TRBV6-1
CASKQGPLQETQYF
>TRBV5-1
CASSLGRLALIYNEQFF
>TRBV25-1
CASSEWGGYEQYF
>TRBV7-2
CASSLAWARVGYEQYF
>TRBV10-3
CAISEDPGELFF
>TRBV18
CASSRTSGYHNEQFF
>TRBV5-6
CASSLRSAGIPNTEAFF
>TRBV4-1
CASSQDQRNTGELFF
>TRBV15
CATSGGTSGPDTQYF
>TRBV16
CASSWDRGGEQYF
>TRBV29-1
CSPQAHERSANVLTF
>TRBV10-3
CAISESGVNYGYTF
>TRBV10-3
CAISPGNEQYF
>TRBV7-3
CASSLTGDDGADTQYF
>TRBV6-5
CASSFTGGNTEAFF
>TRBV5-1
CASSWDRDYPNGYTF
>TRBV4-1
CASSQSGTSGNEQYF
>TRBV6-5
CASSYQNGRTDTQYF
>TRBV19
CASSIVLGHYEQYF
>TRBV29-1
CSVGREGQRNEQYF
>TRBV4-1
CASSKGTDSYEQYF
>TRBV5-1
CASSSIHNEQFF
>TRBV27
CASTLVAGARDNEQFF
>TRBV5-4
CASSRNGDSNQPQHF
>TRBV6-5
CASSLWGVNQPQHF
>TRBV10-2
CASNPGLADSLGEQFF
>TRBV5-1
CASSKRAGANVLTF
>TRBV5-4
CASSPRGRYNEQFF
>TRBV2
CASREQGRNGYTF
>TRBV4-1
CASSQDQAGAGYGYTF
>TRBV4-3
CASSQDLSGGGYEQFF
>TRBV18
CASSPDPNQPQHF
>TRBV5-4
CASSPARGRSTDTQYF
>TRBV18
CASSPLGDYSYGYTF
>TRBV4-3
CASSQPGAGTYEQYF
>TRBV10-3
CAISAEGNTEAFF
>TRBV29-1
CSVEPTGARTQYF
>TRBV5-1
CASSFGTPEAFF
>TRBV5-1
CASSLPGTGHGYTF
>TRBV19
CASQRTGGNTEAFF
>TRBV28
CASSPAGRPNQPQHF
>TRBV7-6
CASSLATETQYF
>TRBV10-3
CAISEARVAGVYEQYF
>TRBV6-5
CASTADRRGYF
>TRBV11-2
CASRRQWEQYF
>TRBV5-1
CASSLDRMAYEQYF
>TRBV6-1
CASSEPYSPSSYNSPLHF
>TRBV7-9
CASSQGTGGYGYTF